These T cell receptor beta chains were read from a single sample in a study of blood T cell repertoires in COVID-19. Assay used: immunoSEQ multiplex PCR; TCRdb lists only in-frame clones, some missing. The sample holds 130,000 or so clones, about 85% seen once. The sample was peripheral blood. The receptors were gathered from a human donor with COVID-19, enrolled during active disease. The donor label of this sample is uncertain. The CDR3 runs from the conserved cysteine through the conserved F or W. A D gene is named only where the DNA matches it firmly. Expanded clones get a size class; other rows say once, few or many, or leave the size out.

size	V	D	J	CDR3	DNA
once	TRBV9	TRBD2	TRBJ2-3	CASSVSSGSTDTQYF	TGTGCCAGCAGCGTAAGTAGCGGGAGCACAGATACGCAGTATTTT
.	TRBV3-1/TRBV3-2	.	TRBJ1-5	CASSQAPSNQPQHF	TGTGCCAGCAGCCAAGCCCCAAGCAATCAGCCCCAGCATTTT
.	TRBV18	.	TRBJ1-1	CASSTSGGEDTEAFF	TGTGCCAGCTCAACGAGCGGAGGGGAGGACACTGAAGCTTTCTTT
few	TRBV5-1	TRBD1	TRBJ1-3	CASSFGQALAGSGNTIYF	TGCGCCAGCAGCTTCGGACAGGCCCTGGCGGGCTCTGGAAACACCATATATTTT
.	TRBV6-6	.	TRBJ1-5	CASSIATRGGHQPQHF	TGTGCCAGCAGCATCGCAACTAGGGGGGGACATCAGCCCCAGCATTTT
.	TRBV20-1	TRBD1	TRBJ2-2	CSASNYGRGSGELFF	TGCAGTGCTAGTAATTACGGCAGGGGGAGCGGGGAGCTGTTTTTT
.	TRBV6-6	TRBD2	TRBJ2-1	CASSTSWGGIFFSHYNEQFF	TGTGCCAGCAGCACCTCCTGGGGGGGGATTTTTTTCTCGCACTACAATGAGCAGTTCTTC
.	TRBV5-1	TRBD1	TRBJ2-2	CASRPGTGNTGELFF	TGCGCCAGCAGGCCCGGGACAGGGAACACCGGGGAGCTGTTTTTT
.	TRBV27	TRBD1	TRBJ1-5	CASRGRGQRINQPQHF	TGTGCCAGCAGGGGTCGGGGACAGCGAATCAATCAGCCCCAGCATTTT
few	TRBV24-1	TRBD1	TRBJ1-5	CATSDFPDRARRILIYSNQPQHF	TGTGCCACCAGTGATTTTCCGGACAGGGCGCGACGGATCTTAATCTATAGCAATCAGCCCCAGCATTTT
.	TRBV23-1	.	TRBJ1-4	CASSQTGGVREKLFF	TGCGCCAGCAGTCAAACGGGGGGCGTTCGGGAAAAACTGTTTTTT
once	TRBV25-1	TRBD2	TRBJ2-3	CASTQPGLAGENTDTQYF	TGTGCCAGCACCCAACCGGGACTAGCGGGGGAAAACACAGATACGCAGTATTTT
.	TRBV6-5	.	TRBJ1-1	CASSTPTANTEAFF	TGTGCCAGCAGTACACCGACAGCGAACACTGAAGCTTTCTTT
once	TRBV3-1/TRBV3-2	.	TRBJ1-1	CASSPGFGGEAFF	TGTGCCAGCAGCCCAGGGTTCGGGGGTGAAGCTTTCTTT
.	TRBV6-5	TRBD1	TRBJ2-7	CASSRDSLYEQYF	TGTGCCAGCAGCAGGGACAGCTTGTACGAGCAGTACTTC
.	TRBV5-6	.	TRBJ1-1	CASSYGREAFF	TGTGCCAGCAGCTACGGGCGGGAGGCTTTCTTT
.	TRBV25-1	.	TRBJ1-2	CASSTHRDSNYGYTF	TGTGCCAGCAGTACCCATCGGGACTCTAACTATGGCTACACCTTC
.	TRBV14	.	TRBJ1-1	CASSQQYRAKAFF	TGTGCCAGCAGCCAGCAGTACAGGGCGAAAGCTTTCTTT
.	TRBV6-2/TRBV6-3	TRBD2	TRBJ2-5	CASSFASGGQETQYF	TGTGCCAGCAGTTTTGCTAGCGGAGGTCAAGAGACCCAGTACTTC
.	TRBV12-3/TRBV12-4	.	TRBJ1-5	CASSFRRHQPQHF	TGTGCCAGCAGTTTCCGCAGGCATCAGCCCCAGCATTTT
.	TRBV18	TRBD1	TRBJ1-5	CASSQNAPQGAGNQPQHF	TGTGCCAGCTCACAGAACGCGCCACAGGGGGCGGGCAATCAGCCCCAGCATTTT
.	TRBV5-1	.	TRBJ2-3	CASSLAHQDTQYF	TGCGCCAGCAGCTTGGCACACCAAGATACGCAGTATTTT
.	TRBV11-3	TRBD1	TRBJ2-3	CASSARDRADTQYF	TGTGCCAGCAGCGCCCGGGACAGGGCAGATACGCAGTATTTT
once	TRBV6-6	.	TRBJ2-3	CASSYERERGTDTQYF	TGTGCCAGCAGTTACGAGCGTGAGAGAGGCACAGATACGCAGTATTTT
.	TRBV27	.	TRBJ2-3	CASSLLRTDTQYF	TGTGCCAGCAGTTTATTGAGAACAGATACGCAGTATTTT
.	TRBV11-2	.	TRBJ1-1	CASSPAGGTEAFF	TGTGCCAGCAGCCCGGCGGGGGGCACTGAAGCTTTCTTT
few	TRBV5-1	TRBD1	TRBJ2-7	CASSIQGAGDEQYF	TGCGCCAGCAGCATTCAGGGGGCCGGAGACGAGCAGTACTTC
.	TRBV4-1	.	TRBJ1-5	CASSQDSQNSNQPQHF	TGCGCCAGCAGCCAAGATAGCCAGAATAGCAATCAGCCCCAGCATTTT
.	TRBV6-2/TRBV6-3	TRBD1	TRBJ2-6	CAIRPQGVPSGANVLTF	TGTGCCATCCGCCCCCAGGGGGTCCCTTCTGGGGCCAACGTCCTGACTTTC
.	TRBV13	TRBD1	TRBJ2-2	CASSGGTGGLGGELFF	TGTGCCAGCAGCGGCGGGACAGGGGGACTTGGCGGGGAGCTGTTTTTT
.	TRBV7-3	TRBD1	TRBJ1-1	CASSLGQGNTEAFF	TGTGCCAGCAGCCTAGGACAGGGCAACACTGAAGCTTTCTTT
.	TRBV7-9	.	TRBJ2-7	CASSFGDAEQYF	TGTGCCAGCAGCTTCGGGGATGCAGAGCAGTACTTC
.	TRBV18	.	TRBJ1-2	CASSLLRGTGYTF	TGTGCCAGCTCACTCTTACGGGGGACTGGCTACACCTTC
.	TRBV18	TRBD1	TRBJ1-5	CASSPTGGYQPQHF	TGTGCCAGCTCACCGACAGGGGGCTATCAGCCCCAGCATTTT
.	TRBV19	.	TRBJ2-3	CASRPQATDTQYF	TGTGCCAGTCGTCCTCAGGCAACAGATACGCAGTATTTT
.	TRBV21-1	.	TRBJ1-4	CASSIEGLFF	TGTGCCAGCAGCATAGAGGGACTTTTTTTT
.	TRBV6-5	.	TRBJ2-5	CASRPPGEETQYF	TGTGCCAGCAGGCCCCCCGGGGAAGAGACCCAGTACTTC
.	TRBV19	TRBD1	TRBJ2-7	CASGEVGQGPYEQYF	TGTGCCAGCGGGGAGGTGGGACAGGGTCCCTACGAGCAGTACTTC
.	TRBV9	TRBD1	TRBJ2-7	CASSVGTAYEQYF	TGTGCCAGCAGCGTCGGGACAGCCTACGAGCAGTACTTC
.	TRBV5-1	.	TRBJ1-6	CASSLDARGANSPLHF	TGCGCCAGCAGCTTAGACGCACGGGGGGCGAATTCACCCCTCCACTTT
.	TRBV23-1	.	TRBJ2-2	CASSLPLEQQVAPNTGELFF	TGCGCCAGCAGTCTACCACTCGAACAACAGGTTGCCCCGAACACCGGGGAGCTGTTTTTT
.	TRBV6-5	.	TRBJ1-1	CASSTGPGGTEAFF	TGTGCCAGCAGCACTGGTCCCGGGGGCACTGAAGCTTTCTTT
.	TRBV19	TRBD1	TRBJ1-5	CASSRGTGRTDQPQHF	TGTGCCAGTAGCCGTGGGACAGGGAGAACCGATCAGCCCCAGCATTTT
once	TRBV7-6	TRBD1	TRBJ1-3	CASSAIQGGNTIYF	TGTGCCAGCAGCGCAATACAGGGGGGAAACACCATATATTTT
.	TRBV5-6	.	TRBJ1-1	CASSLEGGRGEAFF	TGTGCCAGCAGCTTGGAAGGGGGTAGGGGTGAAGCTTTCTTT